The entry that follows covers one T cell receptor beta chain sequence. Antigen specificity is unknown. The entry originates in a study of T cell repertoires in cytomegalovirus infection. V was pared by 5 bases and J by 10 bases, with 12 bases of the junction left unmatched. The CDR3 loop spans 15 amino acids. Germline V gene lookup returns CDR1 SGHTA and CDR2 FQGNSA. TCRdb redid the calling of the reads with MiXCR, one entry per CDR3 protein. The table has around 710,000 distinct CDR3 sequences, about 29% seen once. Study-wide points: Predominance within the ex vivo response was attributable to HLA-C-restricted CMV-specific TCR beta clonotypes.

The chain carries TRBV7-2 and TRBJ2-1, with 9 bases aligning to TRBD2. The receptor was derived from a human donor in good health (CMV status not recorded). Some clones in this sample may be carry-over from other donors' samples. Sequencing was performed on cultured CD8+ T cells from PBMCs, taken from culture after CMV antigen stimulation. The CDR3 loop reads CASSPESGGPWEQFF. The CDR3 nucleotides read TGTGCCAGCAGCCCCGAGAGCGGGGGGCCTTGGGAGCAGTTCTTC.